The 14 T cell receptor beta chains below come from one sample, sequenced in a study of T cell repertoires in cytomegalovirus infection. TCRdb redid the calling of the reads with MiXCR, one entry per CDR3 protein. This sample has some 150,000 distinct CDR3 sequences, with about 6.5% found just once. The sample consisted of PBMCs. The source is a human donor in good health (CMV status not recorded). Some clones in this sample may be carry-over from other donors' samples.

In this sample, this clonotype turned up many times. The chain links TRBV20-1 to TRBJ2-7; 8 bases are a match to TRBD1. This CDR3 is built from 14 residues. V was pared by 1 base and J by 4 bases, with 6 bases of the junction left unmatched. The germline CDR1 and CDR2 sequences are DFQATT and SNEGSKA (reference sequence). The CDR3 nucleotides are TGCAGTGCTAGAGGGACAGGGTTCGATTACGAGCAGTACTTC. This translates into CSARGTGFDYEQYF.

This clonotype was counted ten times or more. For the CDR3, the DNA is TGTGCCAGCAGCTTAGGACCAGGGAGCTATGGCTACACCTTC. As protein: CASSLGPGSYGYTF. The genes are TRBV7-3 and TRBJ1-2, with D possibly matching TRBD1 (5 bases). Germline V gene lookup returns CDR1 SGHTA and CDR2 FQGTGA. CDR3 length: 14 residues. V was cut by 2 bases and J by 4 bases, with 11 bases left in between.

This clonotype showed up many times. The chain carries TRBV5-6 and TRBJ2-5; D is uncertain. Germline V gene sequence: CDR1 SGHDT, CDR2 YYEEEE. This CDR3 is built from 14 residues. Trimming took off 6 bases at V and 5 bases at J, with 17 bases between the two ends. CDR3 sequence reads: CASTLTAFAETQYF. CDR3 bases: TGTGCCAGCACCCTCACCGCCTTCGCGGAGACCCAGTACTTC.

The rearrangement joins TRBV10-3 to TRBJ2-4; D might be TRBD2 (6 bases). Trimming removed 3 bases from V and 6 bases from J, with 12 bases in between. CDR1 is ENHRY and CDR2 is SYGVKD in the germline V gene. There are 14 residues in the CDR3. The CDR3 loop is CAISDGRAGNIQYF. CDR3 in DNA: TGTGCCATCAGTGATGGCCGAGCGGGAAACATTCAGTACTTC.

The chain joins TRBV25-1 to TRBJ2-7, with a weak D call TRBD1 (5 bases). V dropped 5 bases and J dropped 1 base, with 15 bases sitting between them. The CDR3 is 15 amino acids. Germline-derived CDR1 and CDR2 are MGHDK and SYGVNS. The CDR3 nucleotides are TGTGCCAGCAGTTCCTACAGGAATCCTTCCTACGAGCAGTACTTC. It yields the protein CASSSYRNPSYEQYF.

This clonotype was picked up a small number of times. Here the CDR3 omits its conserved ending phenylalanine or tryptophan, so a read error is the likely source. It is unclear where the CDR3 begins or ends on the DNA, so no DNA is shown, and the CDR3 is as TCRdb lists it. V gene TRBV23-1 combines with J gene TRBJ2-1; TRBD2 is the table's D call, not checked against the DNA. TRBV23-1 is identified as an open reading frame with a role that is uncertain. The CDR3 is 9 residues long, ends included. CDR3 sequence reads: CASSQSRRA.

The chain couples TRBV7-6 to TRBJ2-2, with 7 nucleotides matching TRBD1. The V segment lost 5 bases and the J segment 7 bases; nucleotides outside the gene matches: 13. The CDR3 extends over 16 amino acids. Germline values: CDR1 SGHVS, CDR2 FNYEAQ. In DNA form, the CDR3 reads TGTGCCAGCAGCCCCCGCCCAGGGGGTAACGACGGGGAGCTGTTTTTT. Translated: CASSPRPGGNDGELFF.

The chain employs TRBV5-5 and TRBJ2-2, with D maybe TRBD2 (6 bases). V was clipped by 2 bases and J by 0 bases, with 11 bases between them. CDR3 length: 16 residues. Germline V lookup: CDR1 SGHKS, CDR2 YYEKEE (reference sequence). The CDR3 DNA reads TGTGCCAGCAGCTTAGGCGGGGCTGCGAACACCGGGGAGCTGTTTTTT. Its protein product is CASSLGGAANTGELFF.

The rearrangement links TRBV7-2 to TRBJ1-3; D is perhaps TRBD1 (5 bases). This CDR3 comprises 17 residues. V lost 2 bases, J lost 3 bases, and 17 bases lay in between. Germline CDR1 is SGHTA and CDR2 is FQGNSA. For the CDR3, the DNA is TGTGCCAGCAGCTTATTTTTAGTGGGGCCGAATGGAAACACCATATATTTT. The encoded protein is CASSLFLVGPNGNTIYF.

This clonotype was picked up many times. The chain carries TRBV12-3 or TRBV12-4 and TRBJ1-5; D is uncertain. V lost 11 bases and J 4 bases, leaving 3 bases between the germline ends. The CDR3 is 9 residues long. CDR3 amino acids: CARNQPQHF. The CDR3 coding sequence is TGTGCCCGAAATCAGCCCCAGCATTTT.

This clonotype has just a few counts. The genes are TRBV6-2 or TRBV6-3 and TRBJ2-1; D unresolved. The CDR3 loop spans 14 amino acids. Trimming removed 5 bases from V and 4 bases from J, with 12 bases in between. Germline-derived CDR1 and CDR2 are MNHEY and SVGEGT. The DNA of the CDR3 is TGTGCCAGCAGTGGACGGATGATTTACAATGAGCAGTTCTTC. Its translation is CASSGRMIYNEQFF.

Comment on this clonotype: Given a much more abundant clone one base away, this may be a read error. The genes are TRBV5-1 and TRBJ1-2; 8 bases are a match to TRBD1. Germline V gives CDR1 SGHRS, CDR2 YFSETQ. There are 14 residues in the CDR3. CDR3 sequence reads: CASSASQGGYGHTF. The DNA of the CDR3 is TGCGCCAGCAGCGCCTCACAGGGGGGCTATGGCCACACCTTC.

This chain joins TRBV9 and TRBJ2-1; D may be TRBD1 (6 bases). V was trimmed by 6 bases and J by 2 bases, leaving 12 bases between them. CDR1 is SGDLS, CDR2 YYNGEE, per germline. CDR3 length equals 14 residues. The DNA for the CDR3 is TGTGCCAGCAACAGGGTAACGGCCTACAATGAGCAGTTCTTC. This encodes CASNRVTAYNEQFF. Complete variable domain (other parts from reference TRBV9 and TRBJ2-1): DSGVTQTPKHLITATGQRVTLRCSPRSGDLSVYWYQQSLDQGLQFLIQYYNGEERAKGNILERFSAQQFPDLHSELNLSSLELGDSALYFCASNRVTAYNEQFFGPGTRLTVL.

This clonotype has ten or more counts. The chain recombines TRBV15 with TRBJ1-1, with D hard to call. The CDR3 sequence is 15 residues long. V lost 0 bases, J lost 1 base, and 9 bases lay in between. The germline gives CDR1 LNHNV, CDR2 YYDKDF (reference sequence). For the CDR3, the DNA is TGTGCCACCAGCAGAGACCCCTCGAGGAACACTGAAGCTTTCTTT. Translating it yields CATSRDPSRNTEAFF.